This T cell receptor (beta chain) is drawn from a study of brain T cells in children with intractable seizures. The table came from immunoSEQ multiplex PCR; TCRdb's copy has only in-frame clones and leaves some out. Here the sample spans about 320,000 clones, about 94% being singletons. This CDR3 has 13 amino acids. The germline V and J ends were trimmed by 6 bases and 1 base, with 12 bases remaining between them. Germline V lookup: CDR1 SQVTM, CDR2 ANQGSEA. Time point of the sample: blood from clinic visit 5 months post-surgery; TSC patient then seizure free. This receptor was taken from a boy under three years old with tuberous sclerosis and intractable seizures. Sequencing was performed on peripheral blood, taken 4 to 5 months after surgery. This sequence joins TRBV29-1 and TRBJ1-1, with D unclear. Written as DNA, the CDR3 is TGCAGCGTCACCTCGGGAGAGAACACTGAAGCTTTCTTT. It translates to CSVTSGENTEAFF.